The 8 T cell receptor beta chains reported below all come from one sample, sequenced in a study of T cells expressing NK-cell markers. TCRdb reanalyzed the 5' RACE reads, giving one entry per CDR3 protein sequence and no DNA. The specimen's table records 150,000 to 180,000 distinct CDR3 sequences. The specimen was blood T cells: a sorted CD56 or NKG2C T cell subset, CD4+ or CD8+ T cells, or bulk PBMC T cells (not recorded which). The receptors were gathered from a woman between 50 and 59 years old in good health.

V gene TRBV7-9 combines with J gene TRBJ2-1. The CDR3 extends over 14 amino acids. Germline assignment: CDR1 SEHNR and CDR2 FQNEAQ (reference sequence). The CDR3: CASSFWVLGDEQFF.

CDR3: CASIETQLNTEAFF. The V and J genes are TRBV19 and TRBJ1-1. The CDR3 runs 14 residues. The germline gives CDR1 LNHDA, CDR2 SQIVND (reference sequence).

This rearrangement joins TRBV5-1 to TRBJ2-2; the TCRdb D gene call, TRBD2, has no DNA to confirm it. The CDR3 spans 19 residues. The germline V gene encodes CDR1 SGHRS and CDR2 YFSETQ. The CDR3 protein is CASSLGAVAGERGTGELFF.

The rearrangement joins TRBV20-1 to TRBJ2-5; TCRdb's D gene call, TRBD2, goes unchecked for lack of DNA. The CDR3 consists of 15 residues. Germline-derived CDR1 and CDR2 are DFQATT and SNEGSKA (reference sequence). The CDR3 loop reads CSARESGRAQETQYF.

The chain employs TRBV4-1 and TRBJ2-1; TCRdb's D gene call, TRBD1, goes unchecked for lack of DNA. Germline values: CDR1 MGHRA, CDR2 YSYEKL. The length of the CDR3 is 13 residues. The CDR3 loop reads CASSRAGGNEQFF.

V and J are TRBV20-1 and TRBJ1-2. The CDR3 sequence is 12 residues long. From germline, CDR1 is DFQATT and CDR2 SNEGSKA (reference sequence). The CDR3 is CSARPYNYGYTF.

CDR3 amino acids: CASQGGQGGYEQYF. The chain is built from TRBV12-5 and TRBJ2-7; as DNA is missing, the TRBD1 call by TCRdb cannot be tested. This CDR3 has 14 residues. CDR1 and CDR2 (germline): LGHNT, FRNRAP.

CDR3 loop: CASTGLSGANVLTF. The chain joins TRBV12-3 or TRBV12-4 to TRBJ2-6; TCRdb calls TRBD1, which cannot be checked without DNA. The length of the CDR3 is 14 residues.